Given below is one TCR beta chain in context. Its matching antigen is unknown. The CDR3 length is 15 residues. Germline V lookup: CDR1 DFQATT, CDR2 SNEGSKA (reference sequence). With 0 bases removed from V and 8 bases from J, the gap between germline ends came to 17 bases. One entry per CDR3 protein results from TCRdb running MiXCR on the 5' RACE reads. The sample contains 400,000 to 600,000 distinct CDR3 sequences, approximately 20% of which appear only once. These data originate in a study of identical twins. Whole-study findings and limits: For monozygotic twins, models underestimated out-of-frame TCR alpha sharing. Its conclusions, products of cross-sectional statistical analysis, did not come from following the same donors. Twin pairs had excess sharing that was weaker in beta out-of-frame sequences.

Separately, the same data were catalogued under a study of yellow fever vaccine responses in identical twins. That publication notes: Reportedly, twins showed a vaccine T cell response that looked partly convergent and partly personalized.

This receptor was obtained from a woman aged 18-29 years in good health. Sequences were obtained from CD4+ T cells sorted from blood. The chain uses TRBV20-1 and TRBJ2-1, with D perhaps given as TRBD1 or TRBD2 (6 bases each). The CDR3 coding sequence is TGCAGTGCTAGAGATGGTCCGGGGGCAACGCATGAGCAGTTCTTC. It yields the protein CSARDGPGATHEQFF.